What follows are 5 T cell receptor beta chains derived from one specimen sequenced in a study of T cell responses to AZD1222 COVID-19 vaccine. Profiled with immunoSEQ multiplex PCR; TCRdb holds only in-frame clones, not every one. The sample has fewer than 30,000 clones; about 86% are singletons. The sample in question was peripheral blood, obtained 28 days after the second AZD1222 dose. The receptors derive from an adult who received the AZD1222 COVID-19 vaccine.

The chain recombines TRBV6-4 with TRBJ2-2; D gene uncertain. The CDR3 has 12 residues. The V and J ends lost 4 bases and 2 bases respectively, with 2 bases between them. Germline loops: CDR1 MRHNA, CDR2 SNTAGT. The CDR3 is CASSVNTGELFF. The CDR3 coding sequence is TGTGCCAGCAGTGTAAACACCGGGGAGCTGTTTTTT.

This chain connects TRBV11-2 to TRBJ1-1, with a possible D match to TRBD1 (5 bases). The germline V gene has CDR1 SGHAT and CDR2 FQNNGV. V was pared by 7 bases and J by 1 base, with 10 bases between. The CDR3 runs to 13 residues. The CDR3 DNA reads TGTGCCAGCACCCGAGGACAGAACACTGAAGCTTTCTTT. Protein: CASTRGQNTEAFF.

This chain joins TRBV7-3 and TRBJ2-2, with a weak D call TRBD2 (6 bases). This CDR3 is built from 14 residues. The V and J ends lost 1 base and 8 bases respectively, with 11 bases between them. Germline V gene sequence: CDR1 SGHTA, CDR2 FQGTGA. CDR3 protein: CASSLSGEVGELFF. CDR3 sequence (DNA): TGTGCCAGCAGCTTAAGCGGGGAGGTAGGGGAGCTGTTTTTT.

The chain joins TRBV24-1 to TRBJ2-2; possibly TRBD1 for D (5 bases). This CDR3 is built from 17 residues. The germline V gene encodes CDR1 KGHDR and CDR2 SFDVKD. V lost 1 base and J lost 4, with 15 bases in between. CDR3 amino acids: CATSDFTSGLGTGELFF. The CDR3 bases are TGTGCCACCAGTGATTTTACCTCAGGGTTGGGCACCGGGGAGCTGTTTTTT.

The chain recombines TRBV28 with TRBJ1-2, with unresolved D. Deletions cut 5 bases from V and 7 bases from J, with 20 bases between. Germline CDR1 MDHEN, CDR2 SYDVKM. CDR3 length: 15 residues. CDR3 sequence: CASSRLTTTMTGYTF. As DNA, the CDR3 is TGTGCCAGCAGTCGCTTGACTACGACAATGACTGGCTACACCTTC.